Shown below are 18 T cell receptor beta chains from a single sample sequenced in a study of identical twins. TCRdb passed the 5' RACE reads through MiXCR, listing each CDR3 protein once. The data show more than 350,000 distinct CDR3 sequences, 9% to 10% seen once. Source material: naive T cells sorted from blood. The source is a woman aged 50 to 65 in good health.

A few counts support this clonotype. This chain uses TRBV7-6 with TRBJ2-7, with D uncertain. CDR3 size: 13 residues. Germline V CDR1 and CDR2: SGHVS, FNYEAQ. The ends were cut back, 8 bases at V and 0 bases at J, with 11 bases in the middle. CDR3 region: CASGPASSYEQYF. For the CDR3, the DNA is TGTGCCAGCGGGCCGGCTAGCTCCTACGAGCAGTACTTC.

This clonotype was recorded many times. This chain uses TRBV20-1 with TRBJ2-3; perhaps TRBD2 as D (5 bases). Trimming took off 0 bases at V and 2 bases at J, with 15 bases between the two ends. Germline V gene sequence: CDR1 DFQATT, CDR2 SNEGSKA (reference sequence). This CDR3 has 16 residues. The CDR3 coding sequence is TGCAGTGCTAGAGATCGGGAAGGTACCGTCACAGATACGCAGTATTTT. It codes for CSARDREGTVTDTQYF.

This clonotype was observed at least ten times. This chain uses TRBV29-1 with TRBJ2-5, with D uncertain. The CDR3 is made up of 12 amino acids. V lost 3 bases and J 0 bases, leaving 5 bases between the germline ends. CDR1 and CDR2 from the germline V gene are SQVTM and ANQGSEA. This CDR3 is CSVDRNQETQYF. The CDR3 region has the DNA TGCAGCGTTGATCGGAACCAAGAGACCCAGTACTTC.

This clonotype was seen many times. The chain employs TRBV12-3 or TRBV12-4 and TRBJ1-6, with no clear D. The CDR3 covers 14 residues. The germline V and J ends were trimmed by 6 bases and 7 bases, with 13 bases remaining between them. The CDR3 sequence is CASRQDGRNSPLHF. The CDR3 coding sequence is TGTGCCAGCAGGCAAGACGGGAGAAATTCACCCCTCCACTTT.

The genes are TRBV24-1 and TRBJ2-3, with D possibly being TRBD1 (6 bases). This CDR3 comprises 16 residues. CDR1 and CDR2 from the germline V gene are KGHDR and SFDVKD. Trimming left V 3 bases short and J 3 bases short, with 15 bases between. As DNA, the CDR3 is TGTGCCACCAGTGATGAACAGGGCGGCGGAACAGATACGCAGTATTTT. It yields the protein CATSDEQGGGTDTQYF.

This clonotype turned up a few times. The chain is built from TRBV11-3 and TRBJ2-3, with 8 bases identical to TRBD2. Looked up from germline, CDR1 is SGHNT and CDR2 is YENEEA. The CDR3 is 16 residues long. The V gene end was trimmed by 2 bases and the J gene end by 2 bases; junction bases not matched to a gene: 6. The CDR3 loop is CASSLLTGGPTDTQYF. The CDR3 DNA sequence: TGTGCCAGCAGCTTACTAACGGGAGGGCCCACAGATACGCAGTATTTT. Full variable domain (remainder filled in from reference TRBV11-3 and TRBJ2-3): EAGVVQSPRYKIIEKKQPVAFWCNPISGHNTLYWYLQNLGQGPELLIRYENEEAVDDSQLPKDRFSAERLKGVDSTLKIQPAELGDSAVYLCASSLLTGGPTDTQYFGPGTRLTVL.

There are a few counts of this clonotype. This rearrangement joins TRBV6-5 to TRBJ2-1; 11 nucleotides match TRBD2. V was pared by 6 bases and J by 9 bases, with 13 bases of the junction left unmatched. The CDR3 runs 16 residues. Per germline, CDR1 MNHEY and CDR2 SVGAGI. This CDR3 reads CASRHIAGGPHAEQFF. The CDR3 DNA sequence: TGTGCCAGCAGACATATAGCGGGAGGGCCCCACGCTGAGCAGTTCTTC.

The chain is built from TRBV3-1 and TRBJ2-2; D perhaps matches TRBD1 (6 bases). CDR1 LGHDT and CDR2 YNNKEL come from the germline V gene (reference sequence). The CDR3 runs 19 residues. V dropped 1 base and J dropped 1 base, with 19 bases sitting between them. CDR3 amino acids: CASSQGLWGLNLNTGELFF. The CDR3 DNA follows: TGTGCCAGCAGCCAAGGTTTGTGGGGGCTGAACTTGAACACCGGGGAGCTGTTTTTT.

A few counts support this clonotype. The J gene is TRBJ2-3, the V gene TRBV6-5; tentatively, D is TRBD2 (5 bases). The CDR3 contains 12 residues. The V gene's germline CDR1 is MNHEY and CDR2 SVGAGI. The V end lost 10 bases, the J end lost 6 bases, and 14 bases lay between the germline ends. The CDR3 is CAIRQRRDTQYF. DNA for the CDR3: TGTGCCATACGCCAGCGGCGGGATACGCAGTATTTT.

The chain employs TRBV18 and TRBJ1-4; D ambiguous. This CDR3 has 14 amino acids. Germline-derived CDR1 and CDR2 are KGHSH and LQKENI. Trimming removed 2 bases from V and 4 bases from J, with 8 bases in between. The CDR3 nucleotides are TGTGCCAGCTCACCATCCGGTCTTAATGAAAAACTGTTTTTT. It is translated as CASSPSGLNEKLFF. Together with reference TRBV18 and TRBJ1-4, the CDR3 gives the full variable domain: NAGVMQNPRHLVRRRGQEARLRCSPMKGHSHVYWYRQLPEEGLKFMVYLQKENIIDESGMPKERFSAEFPKEGPSILRIQQVVRGDSAAYFCASSPSGLNEKLFFGSGTQLSVL.

This clonotype was seen a few times. V is TRBV24-1 and J is TRBJ2-1; D remains ambiguous. The CDR3 spans 14 residues. Between the trimmed V and J ends, which lost 1 base and 3 bases, there was a span of 6 bases. Germline-derived CDR1 and CDR2 are KGHDR and SFDVKD. CDR3 in amino acids: CATSDFNLYNEQFF. CDR3 DNA: TGTGCCACCAGTGATTTCAACCTCTACAATGAGCAGTTCTTC.

This clonotype came up a few times. V and J are TRBV3-1 and TRBJ2-2; a weak D match, TRBD2 (5 bases). V gave up 0 bases and J gave up 0 bases, with 5 bases separating them. Germline loops: CDR1 LGHDT, CDR2 YNNKEL (reference sequence). The CDR3 runs to 15 residues. This CDR3 reads CASSQEAANTGELFF. For the CDR3, the DNA is TGTGCCAGCAGCCAAGAAGCGGCGAACACCGGGGAGCTGTTTTTT.

This clonotype was recorded many times. This chain uses TRBV4-1 with TRBJ2-1; perhaps D is TRBD1 or TRBD2 (5 bases each). Trimming stripped 5 bases from V and 10 bases from J, with 15 bases between. This CDR3 comprises 13 residues. Germline CDR1 is MGHRA and CDR2 is YSYEKL. CDR3: CASSTQGAREQFF. As DNA, the CDR3 is TGCGCCAGCAGCACCCAGGGAGCACGCGAGCAGTTCTTC.

This clonotype was recorded many times. The chain recombines TRBV5-1 with TRBJ1-2; D perhaps matches TRBD1 (6 bases). This CDR3 has 14 residues. CDR1 is SGHRS, CDR2 YFSETQ, per germline. V lost 2 bases and J lost 3, with 11 bases in between. As DNA, the CDR3 is TGCGCCAGCAGCTTCCAGGGGCAAGACTATGGCTACACCTTC. This sequence encodes CASSFQGQDYGYTF.

This chain links TRBV7-9 with TRBJ2-5; D gene uncertain. This CDR3 region has 15 residues. Germline CDR1 reads SEHNR; CDR2 reads FQNEAQ (reference sequence). V was shortened by 5 bases and J by 4 bases, with 17 bases between the two germline ends. This chain's CDR3 is CASSPRILGRETQYF. DNA for the CDR3: TGTGCCAGCAGCCCCCGGATCCTAGGGCGAGAGACCCAGTACTTC.

There are a few counts of this clonotype. The chain has TRBV7-9 and TRBJ2-5; D gene ambiguous. Germline-derived CDR1 and CDR2 are SEHNR and FQNEAQ (reference sequence). CDR3 size: 14 residues. Trimming took 5 bases from V and 2 from J, leaving 12 bases between them. The CDR3 region has the DNA TGTGCCAGCAGCCCAAGGGCTTTGCAAGAGACCCAGTACTTC. Residues: CASSPRALQETQYF.

The chain is built from TRBV5-1 and TRBJ2-3, with TRBD2 matching over 7 bases. Germline values: CDR1 SGHRS, CDR2 YFSETQ. J gave up 4 bases and V 7 bases, and 9 bases lay outside the gene matches. The CDR3 runs 14 residues. The CDR3 DNA sequence: TGCGCCAGCTCCACCCGGACTAGTTCAGATACGCAGTATTTT. It yields the protein CASSTRTSSDTQYF.

In its sample, this clonotype was seen many times. This rearrangement joins TRBV12-3 or TRBV12-4 to TRBJ2-2; 9 nucleotides match TRBD2. CDR3 length: 16 amino acids. J was trimmed by 6 bases and V by 6 bases; bases with no gene match: 11. This CDR3 reads CASRSPGLAGAGELFF. The DNA of the CDR3 is TGTGCCAGCAGATCTCCGGGACTAGCAGGGGCCGGGGAGCTGTTTTTT.